Following are 7 T cell receptor beta chains from one sample sequenced in a study of blood T cell repertoires in COVID-19. Sequencing was performed with immunoSEQ multiplex PCR; in TCRdb, only in-frame clones are kept and a portion is missing. The profile shows approximately 170,000 clones, around 85% of them singletons. Specimen: peripheral blood. The receptors stem from a woman aged 70 to 79 with acute or convalescent COVID-19.

The chain is built from TRBV19 and TRBJ2-3, with 7 bases aligning to TRBD2. The germline V gene encodes CDR1 LNHDA and CDR2 SQIVND (reference sequence). This CDR3 region has 15 residues. The junction had 5 bases not matched to a gene; V was cut back by 4 bases and J by 1 base. CDR3 amino acids: CASSTSRGGTDTQYF. In DNA form, the CDR3 reads TGTGCCAGTAGTACGAGTCGGGGGGGCACAGATACGCAGTATTTT.

V usage is TRBV10-3 and J usage is TRBJ2-3; 9 nucleotides line up with TRBD1. CDR1 ENHRY and CDR2 SYGVKD come from the germline V gene. With V trimmed by 2 bases and J by 4 bases, 7 bases remained unmatched. The CDR3 is 16 residues long. The CDR3 is CAISEVLTGGPDTQYF. For the CDR3, the DNA is TGTGCCATCAGTGAGGTCTTGACAGGGGGACCAGATACGCAGTATTTT.

The V and J genes are TRBV7-9 and TRBJ2-3; 10 bases fit TRBD2. The junction had 11 bases not matched to a gene; V was cut back by 5 bases and J by 6 bases. This CDR3 is 16 amino acids long. The germline CDR1 and CDR2 sequences are SEHNR and FQNEAQ (reference sequence). DNA of the CDR3: TGTGCCAGCAGCCTAATAGGTAGCGGGGGGCTGGATACGCAGTATTTT. Amino acid sequence: CASSLIGSGGLDTQYF.

The chain combines TRBV2 with TRBJ1-6; no clear D. The ends were cut back, 8 bases at V and 9 bases at J, with 14 bases in the middle. The germline CDR1 and CDR2 sequences are SNHLY and FYNNEI. There are 13 residues in the CDR3. CDR3 protein: CASGLSLASPLHF. Written as DNA, the CDR3 is TGTGCCAGCGGGCTCTCTTTGGCTTCACCCCTCCACTTT. The complete variable domain, with remaining parts taken from reference TRBV2 and TRBJ1-6, reads EPEVTQTPSHQVTQMGQEVILRCVPISNHLYFYWYRQILGQKVEFLVSFYNNEISEKSEIFDDQFSVERPDGSNFTLKIRSTKLEDSAMYFCASGLSLASPLHFGNGTRLTVT.

This chain links TRBV23-1 with TRBJ2-5; TRBD2 agrees at 9 bases. TRBV23-1 is marked as an open reading frame, function uncertain. Germline trimming cut 0 bases from V and 2 bases from J; bases unmatched to any gene: 10. The CDR3 runs 18 residues. CDR3 sequence (DNA): TGCGCCAGCAGTCAATCTCTGGTGGCTAGCGGGGTGCAAGAGACCCAGTACTTC. Its translation: CASSQSLVASGVQETQYF.

This clone is a singleton in its sample. V and J are TRBV19 and TRBJ2-1; possibly TRBD2 for D (6 bases). The CDR3 is made up of 16 amino acids. V was clipped by 3 bases and J by 7 bases, with 19 bases between them. The germline V gene encodes CDR1 LNHDA and CDR2 SQIVND (reference sequence). The CDR3 is CASSMGGSGIQNEQFF. Here the CDR3 DNA reads TGTGCCAGTAGTATGGGAGGATCGGGAATTCAGAATGAGCAGTTCTTC.

CDR3 bases: TGTGCCAGCAGTTCCGTGGGCGGGAGTTACAATGAGCAGTTCTTC. This codes for CASSSVGGSYNEQFF. The V call is TRBV6-2 or TRBV6-3, the J call TRBJ2-1; 7 nucleotides match TRBD2. Germline-derived CDR1 and CDR2 are MNHEY and SVGEGT. The CDR3 extends over 15 amino acids. The J segment lost 4 bases and the V segment lost 4 bases, leaving 7 bases of the junction unmatched.